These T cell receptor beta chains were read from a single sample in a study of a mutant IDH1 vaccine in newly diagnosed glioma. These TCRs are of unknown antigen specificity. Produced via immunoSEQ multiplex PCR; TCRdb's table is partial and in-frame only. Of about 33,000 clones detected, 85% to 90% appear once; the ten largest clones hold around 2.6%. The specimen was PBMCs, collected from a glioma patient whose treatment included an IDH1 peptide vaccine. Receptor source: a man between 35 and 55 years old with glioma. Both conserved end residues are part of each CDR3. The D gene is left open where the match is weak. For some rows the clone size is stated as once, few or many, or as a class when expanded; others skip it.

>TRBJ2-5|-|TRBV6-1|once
CASRQTGQETQYF
TGTGCCAGCAGACAGACGGGCCAAGAGACCCAGTACTTC
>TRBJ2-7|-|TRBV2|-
CASRSGTYEQYF
TGTGCCAGCAGGTCTGGTACCTACGAGCAGTACTTC
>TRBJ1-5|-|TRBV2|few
CASTGIYSNQPQHF
TGTGCCAGCACAGGAATCTATAGCAATCAGCCCCAGCATTTT
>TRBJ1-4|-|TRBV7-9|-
CASSFRVEEKLFF
TGTGCCAGCAGCTTCAGGGTCGAAGAAAAACTGTTTTTT
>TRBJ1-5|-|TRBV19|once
CASSGSWNQSQHF
TGTGCCAGTAGTGGTTCTTGGAATCAGTCCCAGCATTTT
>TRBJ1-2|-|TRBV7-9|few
CASSQWGGGYTF
TGTGCCAGCAGCCAGTGGGGGGGCGGCTACACCTTC
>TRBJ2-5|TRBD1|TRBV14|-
CASSPDRATQYF
TGTGCCAGCAGCCCGGACAGGGCGACCCAGTACTTC
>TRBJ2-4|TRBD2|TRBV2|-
CASSASSGRRRSTIQYF
TGTGCCAGCAGTGCGAGTAGCGGGAGGCGGCGATCTACCATTCAGTACTTC
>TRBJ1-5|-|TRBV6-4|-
CASSEGHQPQHF
TGTGCCAGCAGTGAAGGCCATCAGCCCCAGCATTTT
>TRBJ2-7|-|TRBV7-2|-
CASSPGPLYEQYF
TGTGCCAGCAGCCCCGGGCCCCTCTACGAGCAGTACTTC
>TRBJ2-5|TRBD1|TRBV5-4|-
CASSFGQGVETQYF
TGTGCCAGCAGCTTTGGACAGGGGGTGGAGACCCAGTACTTC
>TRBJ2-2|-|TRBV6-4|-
CASSVLPGQNTGELFF
TGTGCCAGCAGTGTATTACCGGGACAAAACACCGGGGAGCTGTTTTTT
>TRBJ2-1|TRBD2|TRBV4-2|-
CASSINPAGGYNEQFF
TGTGCCAGCAGCATCAATCCAGCGGGGGGGTACAATGAGCAGTTCTTC
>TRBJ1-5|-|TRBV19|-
CASSIGQGSNQPQHF
TGTGCCAGTAGTATTGGGCAGGGAAGCAATCAGCCCCAGCATTTT
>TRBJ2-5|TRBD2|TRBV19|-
CASRPRGGLASETQYF
TGTGCCAGTAGACCCCGGGGGGGACTAGCTTCTGAGACCCAGTACTTC
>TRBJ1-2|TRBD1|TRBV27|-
CASSLQTGNHGYTF
TGTGCCAGCAGTTTACAGACAGGGAACCATGGCTACACCTTC
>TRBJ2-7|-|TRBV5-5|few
CASSRRDGSYEQYF
TGTGCCAGCAGCCGCCGGGACGGGTCCTACGAGCAGTACTTC
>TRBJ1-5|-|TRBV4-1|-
CASSHPTKGPAQPQHF
TGCGCCAGCAGCCACCCAACCAAAGGGCCGGCTCAGCCCCAGCATTTT
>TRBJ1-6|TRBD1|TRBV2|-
CATTGGASSDSPLHF
TGTGCCACGACAGGGGGCGCGAGTTCGGATTCACCCCTCCACTTT
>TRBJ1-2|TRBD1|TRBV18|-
CASSPGRSDRGDGYTF
TGTGCCAGCTCACCAGGTAGATCGGACAGGGGAGATGGCTACACCTTC
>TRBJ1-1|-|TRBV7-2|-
CASSLDGSEGTEAFF
TGTGCCAGCAGCTTAGACGGCTCAGAGGGGACTGAAGCTTTCTTT
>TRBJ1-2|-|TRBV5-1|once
CASSLGIGGLNYGYTF
TGCGCCAGCAGCTTGGGAATTGGGGGGCTTAACTATGGCTACACCTTC
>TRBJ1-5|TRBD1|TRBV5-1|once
CASSLAEGAGQPQHF
TGCGCCAGCAGCTTGGCCGAGGGGGCCGGTCAGCCCCAGCATTTT
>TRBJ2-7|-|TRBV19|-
CASSMRDTTYEQYF
TGTGCCAGTAGTATGCGGGACACTACCTACGAGCAGTACTTC
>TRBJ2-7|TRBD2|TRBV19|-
CASSPSGTSKYEQYF
TGTGCCAGTAGTCCGTCCGGGACTAGCAAATACGAGCAGTACTTC
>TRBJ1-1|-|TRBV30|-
CAWTPGTPNTEAFF
TGTGCCTGGACACCCGGGACACCGAACACTGAAGCTTTCTTT
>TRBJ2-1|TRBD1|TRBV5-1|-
CASSLQIGTGGENEQFF
TGCGCCAGCAGCTTGCAGATCGGGACAGGGGGCGAGAATGAGCAGTTCTTC
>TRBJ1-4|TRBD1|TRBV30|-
CAFKGRDRGHEKLFF
TGTGCCTTTAAGGGCCGAGACAGGGGGCACGAAAAACTGTTTTTT
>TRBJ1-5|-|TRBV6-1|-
CASRAYRAENQPQHF
TGTGCCAGCAGGGCCTACAGGGCTGAGAATCAGCCCCAGCATTTT